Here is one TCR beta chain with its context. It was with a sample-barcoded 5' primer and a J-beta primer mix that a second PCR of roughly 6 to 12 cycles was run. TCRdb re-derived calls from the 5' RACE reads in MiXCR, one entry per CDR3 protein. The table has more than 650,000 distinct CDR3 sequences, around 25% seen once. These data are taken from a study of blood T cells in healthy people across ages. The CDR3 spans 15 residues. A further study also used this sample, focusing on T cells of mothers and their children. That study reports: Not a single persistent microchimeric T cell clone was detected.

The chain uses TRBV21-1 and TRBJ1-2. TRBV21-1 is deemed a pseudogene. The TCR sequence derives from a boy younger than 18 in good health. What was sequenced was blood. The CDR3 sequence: CASSKAGRAGYGYTF. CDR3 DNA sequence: TGTGCCAGCAGCAAAGCGGGCAGAGCTGGGTATGGCTACACCTTC.